This TCR beta chain is from a study of blood T cell repertoires in COVID-19. Generated by immunoSEQ multiplex PCR, the TCRdb table keeps only in-frame clones and is missing some. This table holds 150,000 to 200,000 clones, more than 75% found once. Cohorts were based on clinical histories the participants reported. This clone appeared once. The J segment lost 5 bases and the V segment lost 1 base, leaving 7 bases of the junction unmatched. There are 16 residues in the CDR3. Germline V CDR1 and CDR2: SGHRS, YFSETQ. This receptor was taken from a woman aged 45-65 years with acute COVID-19. Sequenced material: PBMCs or T cells enriched from blood (not recorded which). The rearrangement links TRBV5-1 to TRBJ2-5, with 11 bases matching TRBD2. DNA for the CDR3: TGCGCCAGCAGCTTGTCGCCTAGCGGGGGGAGGGAGACCCAGTACTTC. Its protein product is CASSLSPSGGRETQYF.